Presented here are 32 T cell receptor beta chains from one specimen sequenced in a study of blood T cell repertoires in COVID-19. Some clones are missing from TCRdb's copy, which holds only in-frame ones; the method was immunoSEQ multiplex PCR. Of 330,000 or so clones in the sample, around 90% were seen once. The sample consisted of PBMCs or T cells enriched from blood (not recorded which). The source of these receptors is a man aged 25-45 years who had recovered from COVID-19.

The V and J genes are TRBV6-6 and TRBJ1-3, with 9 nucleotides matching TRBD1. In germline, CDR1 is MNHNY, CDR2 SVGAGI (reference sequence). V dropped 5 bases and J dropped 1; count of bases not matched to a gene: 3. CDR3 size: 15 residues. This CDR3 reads CASSTGQGSGNTIYF. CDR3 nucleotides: TGTGCCAGCAGTACCGGACAGGGGTCTGGAAACACCATATATTTT.

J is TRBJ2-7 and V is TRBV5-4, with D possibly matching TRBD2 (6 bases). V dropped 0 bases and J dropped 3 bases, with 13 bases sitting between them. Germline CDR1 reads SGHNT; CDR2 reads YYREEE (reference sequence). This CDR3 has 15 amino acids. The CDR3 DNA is TGTGCCAGCAGCTTGGGGCGGGGTTTTAACTACGAGCAGTACTTC. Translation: CASSLGRGFNYEQYF.

The DNA of the CDR3 is TGTGCCAGCAGTCCGTTGGGACAGGGCTCCTACGAGCAGTACTTC. Its protein product is CASSPLGQGSYEQYF. The chain combines TRBV27 with TRBJ2-7, with 9 bases aligning to TRBD1. Trimming cost V 5 bases and J 0 bases; bases outside gene matches: 5. The CDR3 spans 15 residues. The germline V gene has CDR1 MNHEY and CDR2 SMNVEV (reference sequence).

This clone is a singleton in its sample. The CDR3 region is CASSFRPGRGGLDNEQFF. CDR3 in DNA: TGTGCCAGCAGCTTCCGTCCGGGGCGGGGGGGCCTGGACAATGAGCAGTTCTTC. This rearrangement joins TRBV11-3 to TRBJ2-1; 9 nucleotides match TRBD2. Germline CDR1 reads SGHNT; CDR2 reads YENEEA. The CDR3 spans 18 residues. V trimming: 3 bases; J trimming: 5 bases; junction bases outside the gene matches: 14. The full variable domain, its missing parts supplied by reference TRBV11-3 and TRBJ2-1, is EAGVVQSPRYKIIEKKQPVAFWCNPISGHNTLYWYLQNLGQGPELLIRYENEEAVDDSQLPKDRFSAERLKGVDSTLKIQPAELGDSAVYLCASSFRPGRGGLDNEQFFGPGTRLTVL.

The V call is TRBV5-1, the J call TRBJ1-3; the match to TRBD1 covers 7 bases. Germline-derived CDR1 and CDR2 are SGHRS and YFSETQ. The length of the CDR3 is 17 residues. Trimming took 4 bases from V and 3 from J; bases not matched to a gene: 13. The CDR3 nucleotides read TGCGCCAGCAGCCCGGAACAGGGGTTTTTGAGTGGAAACACCATATATTTT. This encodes CASSPEQGFLSGNTIYF.

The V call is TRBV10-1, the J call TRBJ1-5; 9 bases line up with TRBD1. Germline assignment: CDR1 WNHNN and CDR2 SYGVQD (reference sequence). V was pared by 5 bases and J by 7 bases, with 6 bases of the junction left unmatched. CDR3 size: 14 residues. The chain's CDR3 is CASSMGQGNQPQHF. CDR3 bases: TGCGCCAGCAGTATGGGACAGGGTAACCAGCCCCAGCATTTT.

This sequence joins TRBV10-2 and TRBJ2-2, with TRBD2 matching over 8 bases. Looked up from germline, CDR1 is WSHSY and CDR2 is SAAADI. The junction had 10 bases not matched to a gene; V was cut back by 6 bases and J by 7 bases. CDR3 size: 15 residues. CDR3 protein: CASSPGLEGHGELFF. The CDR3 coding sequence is TGCGCCAGCAGCCCGGGACTAGAGGGTCACGGGGAGCTGTTTTTT.

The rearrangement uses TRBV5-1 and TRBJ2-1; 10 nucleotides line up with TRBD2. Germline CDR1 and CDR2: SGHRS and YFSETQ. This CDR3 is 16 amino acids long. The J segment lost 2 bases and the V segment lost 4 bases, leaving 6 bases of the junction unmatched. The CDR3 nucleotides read TGCGCCAGCAGCCCTGGAGGACTAGCGGCCTACAATGAGCAGTTCTTC. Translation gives CASSPGGLAAYNEQFF.

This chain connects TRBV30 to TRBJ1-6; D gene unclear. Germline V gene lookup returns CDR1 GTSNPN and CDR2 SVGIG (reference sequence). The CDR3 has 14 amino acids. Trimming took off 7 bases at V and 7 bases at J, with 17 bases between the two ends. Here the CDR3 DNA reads TGTGCCTCGAAGGAAGACGGGAAGAATTCACCCCTCCACTTT. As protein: CASKEDGKNSPLHF. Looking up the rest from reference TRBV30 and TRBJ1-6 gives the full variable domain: SQTIHQWPATLVQPVGSPLSLECTVEGTSNPNLYWYRQAAGRGLQLLFYSVGIGQISSEVPQNLSASRPQDRQFILSSKKLLLSDSGFYLCASKEDGKNSPLHFGNGTRLTVT.

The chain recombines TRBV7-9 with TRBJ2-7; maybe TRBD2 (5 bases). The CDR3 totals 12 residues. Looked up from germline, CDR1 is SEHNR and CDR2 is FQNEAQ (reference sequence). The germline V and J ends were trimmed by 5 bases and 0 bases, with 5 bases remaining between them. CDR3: CASSGSSYEQYF. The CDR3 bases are TGTGCCAGCAGCGGGAGCTCCTACGAGCAGTACTTC.

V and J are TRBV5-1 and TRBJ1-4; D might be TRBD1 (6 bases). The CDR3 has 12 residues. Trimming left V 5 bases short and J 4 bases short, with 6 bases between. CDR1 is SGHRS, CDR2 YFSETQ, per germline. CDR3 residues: CASRQGNEKLFF. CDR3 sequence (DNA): TGCGCCAGCAGACAGGGTAATGAAAAACTGTTTTTT.

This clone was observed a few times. The CDR3 region has the DNA TGTGCCAGCAGCCCCGGATCAGGGGAATACGAGCAGTACTTC. Its translation is CASSPGSGEYEQYF. The chain has TRBV5-6 and TRBJ2-7; maybe TRBD1 (6 bases). Trimming removed 4 bases at V and 4 bases at J, with 15 bases between. Germline CDR1 SGHDT, CDR2 YYEEEE. This CDR3 region has 14 residues.

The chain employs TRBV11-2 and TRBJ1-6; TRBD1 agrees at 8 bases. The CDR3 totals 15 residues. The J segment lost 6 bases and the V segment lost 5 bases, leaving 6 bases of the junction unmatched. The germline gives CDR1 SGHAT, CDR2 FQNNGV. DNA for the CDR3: TGTGCCAGCAGCCGGACGACAGGGGTTAATTCACCCCTCCACTTT. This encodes CASSRTTGVNSPLHF.

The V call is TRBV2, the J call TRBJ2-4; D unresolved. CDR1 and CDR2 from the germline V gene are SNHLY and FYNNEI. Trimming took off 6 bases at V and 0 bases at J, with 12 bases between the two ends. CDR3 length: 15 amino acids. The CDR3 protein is CASRERFLAKNIQYF. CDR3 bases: TGTGCCAGCAGGGAGAGGTTTCTAGCCAAAAACATTCAGTACTTC.

DNA of the CDR3: TGTGCCACCAGTGATTTTTGGAGACAGGGGGACAATGAGCAGTTCTTC. This sequence encodes CATSDFWRQGDNEQFF. This chain uses TRBV24-1 with TRBJ2-1; 9 bases are shared with TRBD1. Germline CDR1 is KGHDR and CDR2 is SFDVKD. This CDR3 is built from 16 residues. With 1 base clipped from V and 5 bases from J, the junction kept 5 bases outside the gene matches.

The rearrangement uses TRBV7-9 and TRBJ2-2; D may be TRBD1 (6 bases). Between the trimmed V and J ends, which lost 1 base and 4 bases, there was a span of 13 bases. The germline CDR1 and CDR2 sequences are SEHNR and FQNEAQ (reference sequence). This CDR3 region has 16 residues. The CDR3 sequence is CASSLVGGQRTGELFF. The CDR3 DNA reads TGTGCCAGCAGCTTAGTAGGGGGTCAACGCACCGGGGAGCTGTTTTTT.

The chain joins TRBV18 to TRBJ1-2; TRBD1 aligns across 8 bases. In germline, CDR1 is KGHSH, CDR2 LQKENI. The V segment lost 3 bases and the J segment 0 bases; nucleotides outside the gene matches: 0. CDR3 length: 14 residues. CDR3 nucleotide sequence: TGTGCCAGCTCACCGACAGGGGCTAACTATGGCTACACCTTC. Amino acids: CASSPTGANYGYTF.

The CDR3 nucleotides are TGTGCCAGCAGTTTATGGCAGGGGAGCACAGATACGCAGTATTTT. This gives the protein CASSLWQGSTDTQYF. This chain joins TRBV28 and TRBJ2-3, with a tentative D call TRBD1 (6 bases). Trimming shortened V by 0 bases and J by 0 bases, and 7 bases separated the two germline ends. Germline V CDR1 and CDR2: MDHEN, SYDVKM. The CDR3 has 15 amino acids. The full variable domain, completed using reference TRBV28 and TRBJ2-3, is DVKVTQSSRYLVKRTGEKVFLECVQDMDHENMFWYRQDPGLGLRLIYFSYDVKMKEKGDIPEGYSVSREKKERFSLILESASTNQTSMYLCASSLWQGSTDTQYFGPGTRLTVL.

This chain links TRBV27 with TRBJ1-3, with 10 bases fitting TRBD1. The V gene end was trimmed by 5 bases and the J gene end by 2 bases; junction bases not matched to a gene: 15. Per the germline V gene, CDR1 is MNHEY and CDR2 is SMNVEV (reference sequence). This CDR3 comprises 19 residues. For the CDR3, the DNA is TGTGCCAGCAGTCACCGGGACAGGGGAATGGTGGTTGCTGGAAACACCATATATTTT. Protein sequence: CASSHRDRGMVVAGNTIYF.

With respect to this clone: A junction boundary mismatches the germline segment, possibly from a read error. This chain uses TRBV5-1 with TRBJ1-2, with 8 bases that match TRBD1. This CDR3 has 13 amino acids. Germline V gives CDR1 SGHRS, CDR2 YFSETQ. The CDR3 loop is CASSLTGQGILAF. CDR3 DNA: TGCGCCAGCAGCTTAACAGGACAGGGTATATTAGCCTTC.

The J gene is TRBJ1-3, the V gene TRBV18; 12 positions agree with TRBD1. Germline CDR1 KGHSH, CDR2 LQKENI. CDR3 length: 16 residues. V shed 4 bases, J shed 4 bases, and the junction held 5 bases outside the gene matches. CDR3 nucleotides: TGTGCCAGCTCACTCCGGGACAGGGGGCGCGGAAACACCATATATTTT. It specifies CASSLRDRGRGNTIYF.

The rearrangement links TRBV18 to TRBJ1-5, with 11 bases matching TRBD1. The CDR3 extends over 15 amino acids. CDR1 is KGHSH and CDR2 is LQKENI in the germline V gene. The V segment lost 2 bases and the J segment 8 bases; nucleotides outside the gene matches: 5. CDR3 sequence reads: CASSPGTGGIEPQHF. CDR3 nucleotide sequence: TGTGCCAGCTCACCAGGGACAGGGGGTATTGAGCCCCAGCATTTT.

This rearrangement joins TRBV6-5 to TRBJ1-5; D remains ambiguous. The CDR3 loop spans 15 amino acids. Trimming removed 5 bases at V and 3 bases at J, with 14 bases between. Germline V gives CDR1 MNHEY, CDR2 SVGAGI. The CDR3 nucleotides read TGTGCCAGCAGTCCCGCGGCTCGGCCCAATCAGCCCCAGCATTTT. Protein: CASSPAARPNQPQHF.

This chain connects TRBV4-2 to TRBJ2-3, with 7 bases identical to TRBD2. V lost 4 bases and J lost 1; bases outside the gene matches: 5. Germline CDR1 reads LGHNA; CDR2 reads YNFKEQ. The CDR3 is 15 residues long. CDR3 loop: CASSRSGLGTDTQYF. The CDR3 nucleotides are TGTGCCAGCAGCCGTAGCGGGTTGGGCACAGATACGCAGTATTTT.

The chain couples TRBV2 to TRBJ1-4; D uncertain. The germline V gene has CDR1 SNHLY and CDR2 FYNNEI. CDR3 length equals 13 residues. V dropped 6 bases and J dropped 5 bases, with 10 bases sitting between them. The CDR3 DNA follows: TGTGCCAGCAGGTACGGAGAGAATGAAAAACTGTTTTTT. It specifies CASRYGENEKLFF.

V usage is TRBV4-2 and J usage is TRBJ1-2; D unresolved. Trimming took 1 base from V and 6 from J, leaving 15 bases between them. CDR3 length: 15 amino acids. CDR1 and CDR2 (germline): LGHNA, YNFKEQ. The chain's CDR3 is CASSQVISLSDGYTF. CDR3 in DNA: TGTGCCAGCAGCCAAGTCATTAGCCTTAGCGATGGCTACACCTTC.

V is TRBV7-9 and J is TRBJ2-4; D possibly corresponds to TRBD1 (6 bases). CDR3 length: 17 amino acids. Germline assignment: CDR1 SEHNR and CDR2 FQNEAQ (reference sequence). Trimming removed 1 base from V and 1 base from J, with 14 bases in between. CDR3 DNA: TGTGCCAGCAGCTTAGTATCAGGGGCGCGGGCCAAAAACATTCAGTACTTC. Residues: CASSLVSGARAKNIQYF.

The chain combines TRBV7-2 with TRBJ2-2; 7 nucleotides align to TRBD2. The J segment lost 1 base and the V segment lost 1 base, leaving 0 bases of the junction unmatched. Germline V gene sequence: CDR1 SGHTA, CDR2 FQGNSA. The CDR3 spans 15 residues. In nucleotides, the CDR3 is TGTGCCAGCAGCTTAGGCGGGGGGAACACCGGGGAGCTGTTTTTT. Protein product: CASSLGGGNTGELFF.

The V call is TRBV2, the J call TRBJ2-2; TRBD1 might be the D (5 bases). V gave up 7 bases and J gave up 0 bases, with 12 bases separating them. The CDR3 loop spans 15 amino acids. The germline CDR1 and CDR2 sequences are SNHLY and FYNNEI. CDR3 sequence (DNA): TGTGCCAGCAAGACGACAGTCTCGAACACCGGGGAGCTGTTTTTT. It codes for CASKTTVSNTGELFF.

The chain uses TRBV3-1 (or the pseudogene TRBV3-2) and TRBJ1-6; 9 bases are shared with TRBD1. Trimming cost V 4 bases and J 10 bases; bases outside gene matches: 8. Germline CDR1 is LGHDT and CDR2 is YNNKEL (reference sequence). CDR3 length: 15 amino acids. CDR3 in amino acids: CASSPRTGAGSPLHF. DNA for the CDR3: TGTGCCAGCAGCCCCAGGACAGGGGCTGGCTCACCCCTCCACTTT.

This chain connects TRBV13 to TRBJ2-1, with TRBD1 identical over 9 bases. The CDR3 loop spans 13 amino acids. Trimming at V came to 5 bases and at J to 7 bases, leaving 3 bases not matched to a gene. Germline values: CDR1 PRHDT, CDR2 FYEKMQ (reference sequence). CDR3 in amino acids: CASSPQGANEQFF. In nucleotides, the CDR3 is TGTGCCAGCAGCCCACAGGGGGCGAATGAGCAGTTCTTC.

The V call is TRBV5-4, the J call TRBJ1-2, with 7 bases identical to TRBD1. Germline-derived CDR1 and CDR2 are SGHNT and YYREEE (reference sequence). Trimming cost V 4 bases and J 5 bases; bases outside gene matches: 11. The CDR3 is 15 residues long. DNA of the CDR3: TGTGCCAGCAGCATCCTCCGGGACAGACAATATGGCTACACCTTC. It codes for CASSILRDRQYGYTF.